The rows below give T cell receptor beta chains drawn from one sample of a study of CD8 T cells in Susac syndrome. Using its own MiXCR run on the immunoSEQ multiplex PCR reads, TCRdb lists one record per CDR3 protein. The repertoire includes around 140,000 distinct CDR3 sequences, approximately 95% of them detected once, and 0.065% to 0.1% sits in the top ten. The material sequenced was CD4+ T cells from PBMCs. These receptor sequences come from a human donor in good health. Both conserved end residues are part of each CDR3. Fields, in order: J gene, clone size, V gene, D gene, CDR3 DNA, CDR3 protein. The D gene is left open where the match is weak. The size entry is marked missing in some rows and otherwise reads once, few, many or a size class.

TRBJ2-2,NA,TRBV19,NA,TGTGCCAGTATAGAGACAGCCAACACCGGGGAGCTGTTTTTT,CASIETANTGELFF
TRBJ2-1,NA,TRBV29-1,TRBD2,TGCAGCTCGAGGGGACTAGCGGGAGGCAATGAGCAGTTCTTC,CSSRGLAGGNEQFF
TRBJ2-2,NA,TRBV29-1,NA,TGCAGCGTTGCAATGACAGCTTCGAACACCGGGGAGCTGTTTTTT,CSVAMTASNTGELFF
TRBJ2-3,NA,TRBV3-1,NA,TGTGCCAGCAGCCAAAACCGACGGGCAGATACGCAGTATTTT,CASSQNRRADTQYF
TRBJ2-3,NA,TRBV29-1,NA,TGCAGCGTTGAAATGGGGTTGGGAGATACGCAGTATTTT,CSVEMGLGDTQYF
TRBJ1-1,NA,TRBV30,NA,TGTGCCTGTTCCCAGGGTCAGAGCTTTGAAGCTTTCTTT,CACSQGQSFEAFF
TRBJ2-3,NA,TRBV5-4,TRBD2,TGTGCCAGCAGCCAGGCGGACGGGAGGCCCATCACAGATACGCAGTATTTT,CASSQADGRPITDTQYF
TRBJ2-5,once,TRBV3-1,NA,TGTGCCAGCAGCCAAGCGGTACAAGAGACCCAGTACTTC,CASSQAVQETQYF
TRBJ2-7,NA,TRBV20-1,NA,TGCAGTGCCACGCCGCTTAGCTTCGAATACGAGCAGTACTTC,CSATPLSFEYEQYF
TRBJ1-2,NA,TRBV7-2,NA,TGTGCCAGCAGCTTAGGGGGGTTCTATGGCTACACCTTC,CASSLGGFYGYTF
TRBJ1-5,NA,TRBV19,NA,TGTGCCAGTAGTGCCCACATGGTTAATAGCAATCAGCCCCAGCATTTT,CASSAHMVNSNQPQHF
TRBJ2-1,NA,TRBV30,NA,TGTGCCTGGAGTGGCCCGGGGGACAATGAGCAGTTCTTC,CAWSGPGDNEQFF
TRBJ2-2,once,TRBV25-1,NA,TGTGCCAGCAGTCCCCCAGTAAGGACCGGGGAGCTGTTTTTT,CASSPPVRTGELFF
TRBJ1-1,NA,TRBV5-1,NA,TGCGCCAGCAGCTTGGTGGCTGCTGGGAACACTGAAGCTTTCTTT,CASSLVAAGNTEAFF
TRBJ2-7,NA,TRBV28,NA,TGTGCCAGCAGACAGGGTCCCAACGAGCAGTACTTC,CASRQGPNEQYF
TRBJ2-2,NA,TRBV9,TRBD2,TGTGCCAGCAGCTTCTCCGGGACTAGCGTCGGGGAGCTGTTTTTT,CASSFSGTSVGELFF
TRBJ2-7,NA,TRBV6-6,TRBD2,TGTGCCAGCGGGACTAGCGGGAGACGTCCTAGGAAGCAGTACTTC,CASGTSGRRPRKQYF
TRBJ2-1,NA,TRBV20-1,NA,TGCAGTGCTGACGACAACCACAATGAGCAGTTCTTC,CSADDNHNEQFF
TRBJ2-1,NA,TRBV3-1,NA,TGTGCCAGCAGCCATGTCCGGGGTGAGCAGTTCTTC,CASSHVRGEQFF
TRBJ2-3,NA,TRBV3-1,NA,TGTGCCGGCAGACGGACACCCACAGATACGCAGTATTTT,CAGRRTPTDTQYF
TRBJ1-3,NA,TRBV19,NA,TGTGCCAGTACCCGAAGCCCCCTGAGCTCTGGAAACACCATATATTTT,CASTRSPLSSGNTIYF
TRBJ1-4,NA,TRBV20-1,NA,TGCAGTGCTAGTCTCGGGGCGCAGGGGGAAAAACTGTTTTTT,CSASLGAQGEKLFF
TRBJ2-7,NA,TRBV28,NA,TGTGCCAGCAGTTTGAGGATATACGAGCAGTACTTC,CASSLRIYEQYF
TRBJ2-3,NA,TRBV2,TRBD1,TGTGCCAGCAGGGACAGGGGAACAGATACGCAGTATTTT,CASRDRGTDTQYF
TRBJ2-6,NA,TRBV5-4,TRBD2,TGTGCCAGCAGCGCTGGTGGCGGGAGTACCGGGGCCAACGTCCTGACTTTC,CASSAGGGSTGANVLTF
TRBJ2-1,NA,TRBV30,NA,TGTGCCTGGAGTGACAACAGGGGAGGATGGAAGCAGTTCTTC,CAWSDNRGGWKQFF
TRBJ1-4,NA,TRBV4-2,NA,TGTGCCAGCAGCCAAAGATTCAGACAGAAGGGTCTGGGTGAAAAACTGTTTTTT,CASSQRFRQKGLGEKLFF
TRBJ2-5,NA,TRBV29-1,TRBD2,TGCAGCGTAAGAGACGGACTAGCGGGAATCGAGACCCAGTACTTC,CSVRDGLAGIETQYF
TRBJ2-3,NA,TRBV29-1,TRBD2,TGCAGCGTTGGGGAGGGGTCTACGCAGTATTTT,CSVGEGSTQYF
TRBJ2-7,NA,TRBV30,TRBD1,TGTGCCTGGAGTGTAACAGGGGCGTCCGAGCAGTACTTC,CAWSVTGASEQYF
TRBJ2-5,NA,TRBV5-4,NA,TGTGCCAGCAGCTCGGGCCTCCTCAACGAAGAGACCCAGTACTTC,CASSSGLLNEETQYF
TRBJ1-2,NA,TRBV10-3,NA,TGTGCCATCAGTACGATGGGCTATGGCTACACCTTC,CAISTMGYGYTF
TRBJ2-7,NA,TRBV3-1,TRBD1,TGTGCCAGCAGCCTACCGGGACAGGGGACCTACGAGCAGTACTTC,CASSLPGQGTYEQYF
TRBJ2-2,once,TRBV19,NA,TGTGCCAGTAGTATCCGGGGGGAGCTGTTTTTT,CASSIRGELFF
TRBJ2-7,NA,TRBV28,NA,TGTGCCAGCAGTTTTTCCTCGACAGCGCCCCTCTCCTACGAGCAGTACTTC,CASSFSSTAPLSYEQYF
TRBJ2-6,NA,TRBV18,NA,TGTGCCAGCTCTACACCGCCGGTGGCTGGGGCCAACGTCCTGACTTTC,CASSTPPVAGANVLTF
TRBJ2-5,NA,TRBV18,NA,TGTGCCAGCTCACCGGAGCGGGAAGAGACCCAGTACTTC,CASSPEREETQYF
TRBJ2-7,NA,TRBV2,TRBD2,TGTGCCAGCAGTGTCTCCCGTAACCTAGCGGCCTCCTACGAGCAGTACTTC,CASSVSRNLAASYEQYF
TRBJ1-5,NA,TRBV12-3/TRBV12-4,TRBD1,TGTGCCAGCAGTTTTACAGGGGGCGGTCAGCCCCAGCATTTT,CASSFTGGGQPQHF
TRBJ1-1,NA,TRBV29-1,TRBD1,TGCAGCGTTCGGGGGGACAGGGGCACTGAAGCTTTCTTT,CSVRGDRGTEAFF
TRBJ1-4,NA,TRBV9,NA,TGTGCCAGCAGCGCCCGAGACCTCGAAGGGGAAAAACTGTTTTTT,CASSARDLEGEKLFF
TRBJ2-1,NA,TRBV18,TRBD1,TGTGCCAGCTCACCATTACAGGGGAGCCACAATGAGCAGTTCTTC,CASSPLQGSHNEQFF
TRBJ1-2,NA,TRBV7-9,NA,TGTGCCAGCAGCCCCCAGACACGAGGAGGCTATGGCTACACCTTC,CASSPQTRGGYGYTF
TRBJ1-6,NA,TRBV29-1,NA,TGCAGCGCCAGAGTCGGATCCTCCTATAATTCACCCCTCCACTTT,CSARVGSSYNSPLHF
TRBJ2-1,NA,TRBV27,TRBD2,TGTGCCAGCAGTTTAAGCGGGAGCCTCGAAGACAATGAGCAGTTCTTC,CASSLSGSLEDNEQFF